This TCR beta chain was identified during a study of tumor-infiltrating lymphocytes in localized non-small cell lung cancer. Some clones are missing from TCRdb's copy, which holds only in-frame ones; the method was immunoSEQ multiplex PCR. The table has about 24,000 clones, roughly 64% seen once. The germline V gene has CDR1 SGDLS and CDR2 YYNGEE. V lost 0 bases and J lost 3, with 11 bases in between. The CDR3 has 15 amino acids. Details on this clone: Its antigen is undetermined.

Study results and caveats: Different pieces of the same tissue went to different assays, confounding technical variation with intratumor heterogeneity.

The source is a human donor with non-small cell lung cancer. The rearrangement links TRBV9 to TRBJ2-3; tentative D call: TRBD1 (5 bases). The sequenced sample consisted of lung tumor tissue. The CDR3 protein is CASSVEGFWTDTQYF. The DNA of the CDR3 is TGTGCCAGCAGCGTAGAGGGGTTTTGGACAGATACGCAGTATTTT.